The clone carrying this T cell receptor (beta chain) appeared once. This record comes from a study of CD8 T cells in Susac syndrome. Study-level information: Patients with Susac syndrome were therapy-naive, on corticosteroids, or on intravenous immunoglobulin alone at the time that blood was drawn.

Random hexamers were used to reverse transcribe about 0.5 to 1 ug of RNA. Coverage of TCR beta CDR3 amplification by immunoSEQ multiplex PCR extended to 54 Vbeta and 13 Jbeta. A single record per CDR3 protein comes from TCRdb applying MiXCR to the immunoSEQ multiplex PCR reads. The sample includes more than 150,000 distinct CDR3 sequences, around 93% of them seen just once. CD8+ and CD4+ T cells from blood underwent TCR beta sequencing. Negative isolation yielded CD8+ and CD4+ T cells; FACS enriched TEMRA cells. V lost 6 bases to trimming and J lost 3 bases; unmatched junction nucleotides: 10. This CDR3 has 15 residues.

Sequenced material: CD8+ T cells from PBMCs. The chain recombines TRBV12-3 or TRBV12-4 with TRBJ2-7, with 8 bases identical to TRBD1. This TCR was recovered from a human donor with Susac syndrome. CDR3 nucleotide sequence: TGTGCCAGCAGCCCATCGGAGGACAGGGACTACGAGCAGTACTTC. It specifies CASSPSEDRDYEQYF.